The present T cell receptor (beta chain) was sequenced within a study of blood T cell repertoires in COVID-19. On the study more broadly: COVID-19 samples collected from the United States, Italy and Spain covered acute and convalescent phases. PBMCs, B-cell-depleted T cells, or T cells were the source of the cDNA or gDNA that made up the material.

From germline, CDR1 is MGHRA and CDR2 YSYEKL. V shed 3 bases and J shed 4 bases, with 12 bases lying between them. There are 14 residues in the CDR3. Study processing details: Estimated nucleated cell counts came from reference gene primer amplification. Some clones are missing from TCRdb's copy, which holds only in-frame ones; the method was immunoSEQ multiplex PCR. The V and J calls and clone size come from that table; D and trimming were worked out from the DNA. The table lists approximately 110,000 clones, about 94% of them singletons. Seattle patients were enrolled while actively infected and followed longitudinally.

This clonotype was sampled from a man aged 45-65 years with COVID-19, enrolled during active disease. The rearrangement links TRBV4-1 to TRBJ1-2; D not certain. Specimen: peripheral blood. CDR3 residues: CASSHGVLGYGYTF. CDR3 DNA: TGCGCCAGCAGCCACGGGGTCCTGGGCTATGGCTACACCTTC.